This TCR beta chain derives from a study of T cell responses to AZD1222 COVID-19 vaccine. Regarding the study as a whole: White British ancestry dominated among donors, who included more females, and clonal diversity was possibly underestimated. Baseline seropositives among AZD1222 recipients totaled only five or six. Within unmutated variant regions lay the reported targets of nearly half of spike-specific TCRs.

CDR3 length: 11 amino acids. In germline, CDR1 is SGHKS, CDR2 YYEKEE (reference sequence). The V end lost 4 bases, the J end lost 8 bases, and 6 bases lay between the germline ends. This clone was counted once. Its cognate antigen is unknown. The protocol was immunoSEQ multiplex PCR, while the TCRdb copy is restricted to in-frame clones and leaves out a portion. The sample includes roughly 150,000 clones, about 89% seen only once; the top ten take over 8%. Source: peripheral blood, taken 28 days after the second AZD1222 dose. The sequence was obtained from an adult who received the AZD1222 COVID-19 vaccine. The rearrangement uses TRBV5-5 and TRBJ1-4; no reliable D call. The CDR3 DNA reads TGTGCCAGCAGCGTACACGAAAAACTGTTTTTT. Translating it yields CASSVHEKLFF. Filled out from reference TRBV5-5 and TRBJ1-4, the complete variable domain reads DAGVTQSPTHLIKTRGQQVTLRCSPISGHKSVSWYQQVLGQGPQFIFQYYEKEERGRGNFPDRFSARQFPNYSSELNVNALLLGDSALYLCASSVHEKLFFGSGTQLSVL.